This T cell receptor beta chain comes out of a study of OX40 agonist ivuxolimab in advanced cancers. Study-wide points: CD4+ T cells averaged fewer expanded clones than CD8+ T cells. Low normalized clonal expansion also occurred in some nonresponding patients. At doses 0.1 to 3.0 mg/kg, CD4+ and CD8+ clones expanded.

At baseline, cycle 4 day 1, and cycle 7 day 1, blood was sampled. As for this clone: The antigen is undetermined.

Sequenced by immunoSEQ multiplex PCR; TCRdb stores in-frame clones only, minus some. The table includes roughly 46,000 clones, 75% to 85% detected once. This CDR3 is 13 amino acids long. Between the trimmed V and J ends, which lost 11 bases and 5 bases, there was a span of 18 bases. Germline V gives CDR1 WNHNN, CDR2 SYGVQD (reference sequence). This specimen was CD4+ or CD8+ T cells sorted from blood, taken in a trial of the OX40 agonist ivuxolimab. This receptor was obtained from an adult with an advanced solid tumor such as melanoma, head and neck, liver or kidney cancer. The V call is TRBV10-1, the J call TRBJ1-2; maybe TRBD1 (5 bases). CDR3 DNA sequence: TGCGCCCAGGCTTCAGGGAAGGGGTATGGCTACACCTTC. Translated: CAQASGKGYGYTF.